The next 3 T cell receptor beta chains were all read from a single sample in a study of monozygotic twins with inflammatory bowel disease. Each CDR3 protein gets one entry in TCRdb, which reprocessed the 5' RACE reads and gives no DNA. This table holds approximately 160,000 distinct CDR3 sequences. The sequenced sample consisted of blood. Receptors originate from a human donor with ulcerative colitis or Crohn's disease, or a healthy co-twin of an affected twin (not recorded which).

J is TRBJ2-1 and V is TRBV5-6; TCRdb calls TRBD1, which cannot be checked without DNA. The CDR3 spans 15 residues. Germline loops: CDR1 SGHDT, CDR2 YYEEEE. Here the CDR3 reads CASSPGGRPHNEQFF.

The chain has TRBV5-5 and TRBJ2-7; TCRdb calls TRBD2, which cannot be checked without DNA. This CDR3 spans 15 amino acids. CDR1 and CDR2 from the germline V gene are SGHKS and YYEKEE (reference sequence). The CDR3 loop reads CASSSSPEISYEQYF.

V gene TRBV12-5 combines with J gene TRBJ2-7; TCRdb's D call of TRBD1 is untestable without DNA. Germline CDR1 is LGHNT and CDR2 is FRNRAP. This CDR3 has 16 residues. The CDR3 protein is CASGLVGQGPNYEQYF.